This paragraph reports one TCR beta chain. The identical CDR3 is also encoded by other nucleotide sequences in the sample. V was clipped by 6 bases and J by 2 bases; unmatched bases: 5. CDR3 length: 15 amino acids. Germline-derived CDR1 and CDR2 are LNHDA and SQIVND (reference sequence). These data come from a study of PD-L1 blockade in urothelial cancer. Repertoires were generated with immunoSEQ multiplex PCR, while TCRdb's copy carries only in-frame clones and drops some. The table includes approximately 71,000 clones, 84% detected once. Time point defined: pretreatment peripheral blood. Here the sequenced sample was PBMCs, taken around atezolizumab (anti-PD-L1) treatment. The receptor was derived from a woman in her 70s with urothelial cancer. The rearrangement joins TRBV19 to TRBJ2-5, with 11 positions matching TRBD2. In DNA form, the CDR3 reads TGTGCCAGTAGGGGGCTAGCGGGAGGACAAGAGACCCAGTACTTC. As protein: CASRGLAGGQETQYF. Supplemented by reference TRBV19 and TRBJ2-5, the full variable domain reads DGGITQSPKYLFRKEGQNVTLSCEQNLNHDAMYWYRQDPGQGLRLIYYSQIVNDFQKGDIAEGYSVSREKKESFPLTVTSAQKNPTAFYLCASRGLAGGQETQYFGPGTRLLVL.